The following is a T cell receptor (beta chain) sequence with its context. Antigen unknown. The CDR3 runs 15 residues. Per germline, CDR1 SGHNT and CDR2 YYREEE (reference sequence). V lost 2 bases, J lost 0 bases, and 3 bases stayed unmatched. These data come from a study of cytomegalovirus exposure and HLA in healthy donors. Study-wide findings and caveats: As a later analysis revealed, the rate of TCR association differed by HLA locus, with DRB1 most and HLA-C fewest. An analysis that was carried out later associated about 17,000 TCR beta sequences with HLA alleles at 0.05 false discovery rate.

The PCR employed 60 Vbeta primers together with 13 Jbeta primers. TCRdb's table, derived via immunoSEQ multiplex PCR, lists solely in-frame clones and lacks some. The table includes 160,000 or so clones, around 80% detected once. The sample was PBMCs. The sequence was collected from a woman younger than 35 in good health and CMV-seronegative. The chain employs TRBV5-4 and TRBJ2-3; 7 nucleotides align to TRBD1. CDR3: CASSFPGQSTDTQYF. CDR3 bases: TGTGCCAGCAGCTTCCCGGGACAGAGCACAGATACGCAGTATTTT.